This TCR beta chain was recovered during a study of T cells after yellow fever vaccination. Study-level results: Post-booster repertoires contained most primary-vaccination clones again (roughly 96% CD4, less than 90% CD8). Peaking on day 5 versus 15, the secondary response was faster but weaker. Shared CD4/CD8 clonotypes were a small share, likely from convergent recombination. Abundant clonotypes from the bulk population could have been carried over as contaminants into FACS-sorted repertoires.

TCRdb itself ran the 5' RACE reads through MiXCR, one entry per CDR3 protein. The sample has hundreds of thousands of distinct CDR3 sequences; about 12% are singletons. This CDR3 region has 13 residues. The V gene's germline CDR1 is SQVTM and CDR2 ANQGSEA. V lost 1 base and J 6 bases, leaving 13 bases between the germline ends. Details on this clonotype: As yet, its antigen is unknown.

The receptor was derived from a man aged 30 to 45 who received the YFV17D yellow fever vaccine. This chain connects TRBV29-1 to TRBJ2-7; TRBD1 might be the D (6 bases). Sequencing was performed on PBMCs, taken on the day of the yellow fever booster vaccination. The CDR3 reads CSVEGLGGREQYF. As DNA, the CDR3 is TGCAGCGTTGAAGGCTTAGGGGGACGCGAGCAGTACTTC.